One sample yielded the 21 T cell receptor beta chains listed below, sequenced in a study of blood T cell repertoires in COVID-19. Data came from immunoSEQ multiplex PCR; TCRdb stores just in-frame clones and leaves some out. The table shows nearly 300,000 clones, with roughly 90% occurring only once. The specimen was PBMCs or T cells enriched from blood (not recorded which). The receptors were gathered from a woman aged 50 to 65 who had been exposed to COVID-19.

The J gene is TRBJ1-1, the V gene TRBV11-3; D is undetermined. Germline lookup yields CDR1 SGHNT and CDR2 YENEEA. The CDR3 covers 13 residues. V gave up 1 base and J gave up 7 bases, with 10 bases separating them. The CDR3 sequence: CASSLVGGSEAFF. The CDR3 DNA follows: TGTGCCAGCAGCTTAGTTGGAGGAAGTGAAGCTTTCTTT.

The rearrangement joins TRBV7-9 to TRBJ2-2, with a possible D match to TRBD2 (5 bases). The CDR3 runs to 15 residues. Trimming shortened V by 5 bases and J by 8 bases, and 18 bases separated the two germline ends. Germline V CDR1 and CDR2: SEHNR, FQNEAQ (reference sequence). CDR3 in DNA: TGTGCCAGCAGCGGGAGAGGGCTAGGAGGAGGGGAGCTGTTTTTT. It translates to CASSGRGLGGGELFF.

The chain has TRBV7-2 and TRBJ1-4, with D perhaps TRBD1 (6 bases). The V gene's germline CDR1 is SGHTA and CDR2 FQGNSA. Trimming removed 1 base at V and 13 bases at J, with 19 bases between. The CDR3 length is 15 residues. The DNA for the CDR3 is TGTGCCAGCAGCTTAGAGTATACAGGGCCCAGAGGACTGTTTTTT. It is translated as CASSLEYTGPRGLFF.

The chain employs TRBV7-2 and TRBJ2-1; a weak D match, TRBD2 (6 bases). Trimming cost V 3 bases and J 8 bases, with 11 bases left between them. Germline values: CDR1 SGHTA, CDR2 FQGNSA. This CDR3 is 13 amino acids long. DNA for the CDR3: TGTGCCAGCAGCTTCCGACTAGGCGATGAGCAGTTCTTC. This codes for CASSFRLGDEQFF.

This clone was counted between two and nine times. This chain links TRBV5-1 with TRBJ2-1; maybe TRBD2 (5 bases). The CDR3 totals 15 residues. Germline V gene data show CDR1 as SGHRS and CDR2 as YFSETQ. V was pared by 0 bases and J by 1 base, with 8 bases between. The CDR3 region has the DNA TGCGCCAGCAGCTTGGGAAGCGGTTCCTACAATGAGCAGTTCTTC. Encoded protein: CASSLGSGSYNEQFF.

The chain recombines TRBV13 with TRBJ1-6; D not certain. Between the trimmed V and J ends, which lost 0 bases and 10 bases, there was a span of 13 bases. CDR1 and CDR2 from the germline V gene are PRHDT and FYEKMQ (reference sequence). CDR3 length: 15 residues. CDR3 amino acids: CASSLGDKAPSPLHF. Written as DNA, the CDR3 is TGTGCCAGCAGCTTAGGTGACAAAGCCCCCTCACCCCTCCACTTT.

This clone was seen only once. This chain connects TRBV12-3 or TRBV12-4 to TRBJ1-1; TRBD1 agrees at 7 bases. This CDR3 is 13 amino acids long. V shed 6 bases and J 4 bases; nucleotides not matched to a gene: 5. This CDR3 is CASRTDRATEAFF. The CDR3 DNA is TGTGCCAGCAGAACCGACAGGGCCACTGAAGCTTTCTTT.

On this clone itself: The sample contains more than one DNA sequence encoding this CDR3. This sequence joins TRBV5-4 and TRBJ2-3; the D is unclear. V was shortened by 4 bases and J by 2 bases, with 5 bases between the two germline ends. This CDR3 contains 12 residues. CDR1 SGHNT and CDR2 YYREEE come from the germline V gene (reference sequence). The CDR3 DNA sequence: TGTGCCAGCAGCCTCTACACAGATACGCAGTATTTT. It codes for CASSLYTDTQYF.

V usage is TRBV12-3 or TRBV12-4 and J usage is TRBJ2-5; no clear D. Trimming took 6 bases from V and 7 from J, leaving 15 bases between them. This CDR3 is built from 13 residues. The CDR3 sequence is CASSIRVLRTQYF. As DNA, the CDR3 is TGTGCCAGCAGCATCCGGGTTCTTAGGACCCAGTACTTC.

This chain connects TRBV2 to TRBJ1-5, with D possibly being TRBD1 (6 bases). The germline V gene encodes CDR1 SNHLY and CDR2 FYNNEI. This CDR3 region has 13 residues. Deletions cut 4 bases from V and 9 bases from J, with 13 bases between. The CDR3, as DNA: TGTGCCAGCAGTGGACAGGTAGCGGGGCCCCAGCATTTT. Protein sequence: CASSGQVAGPQHF.

This chain joins TRBV19 and TRBJ2-5, with 12 bases fitting TRBD2. V was pared by 1 base and J by 2 bases, with 5 bases of the junction left unmatched. Looked up from germline, CDR1 is LNHDA and CDR2 is SQIVND (reference sequence). The CDR3 has 17 residues. CDR3 in amino acids: CASSIGVTSGGQETQYF. CDR3 DNA sequence: TGTGCCAGTAGTATAGGAGTGACTAGCGGGGGACAAGAGACCCAGTACTTC.

V is TRBV5-1 and J is TRBJ1-3; perhaps TRBD1 as D (6 bases). The CDR3 contains 15 residues. Looked up from germline, CDR1 is SGHRS and CDR2 is YFSETQ. V lost 0 bases and J lost 4, with 11 bases in between. The CDR3 nucleotides read TGCGCCAGCAGCTTGGAGCTACAGGGCGGAAACACCATATATTTT. Encoded protein: CASSLELQGGNTIYF.

V usage is TRBV5-1 and J usage is TRBJ2-6; 10 bases align to TRBD1. Unmatched junction bases numbered 9, after V lost 5 bases and J lost 4 bases. In germline, CDR1 is SGHRS, CDR2 YFSETQ. The CDR3 has 17 amino acids. The chain's CDR3 is CASRETGGSSGANVLTF. CDR3 in DNA: TGCGCCAGCAGAGAGACAGGGGGCTCATCGGGGGCCAACGTCCTGACTTTC. The full variable domain, rest sourced from reference TRBV5-1 and TRBJ2-6, is KAGVTQTPRYLIKTRGQQVTLSCSPISGHRSVSWYQQTPGQGLQFLFEYFSETQRNKGNFPGRFSGRQFSNSRSEMNVSTLELGDSALYLCASRETGGSSGANVLTFGAGSRLTVL.

As for this clone: Other DNA sequences in the same sample also yield this CDR3. The chain uses TRBV19 and TRBJ2-5; 7 bases are a match to TRBD2. In germline, CDR1 is LNHDA, CDR2 SQIVND (reference sequence). With V trimmed by 1 base and J by 2 bases, 4 bases remained unmatched. This CDR3 contains 15 residues. The CDR3 reads CASSIALAAQETQYF. The CDR3 nucleotides read TGTGCCAGTAGTATAGCCCTAGCGGCGCAAGAGACCCAGTACTTC.

The chain joins TRBV2 to TRBJ1-1; no reliable D call. Germline CDR1 SNHLY, CDR2 FYNNEI. V was shortened by 7 bases and J by 1 base, with 19 bases between the two germline ends. The CDR3 spans 16 residues. CDR3 bases: TGTGCCAGCAAGGGAGGTTTGTTCAGCGAGAACACTGAAGCTTTCTTT. As protein: CASKGGLFSENTEAFF.

The genes are TRBV18 and TRBJ2-2; maybe TRBD1 (5 bases). Between the trimmed V and J ends, which lost 2 bases and 1 base, there was a span of 11 bases. The CDR3 spans 16 residues. Germline values: CDR1 KGHSH, CDR2 LQKENI. The CDR3 loop is CASSPFADKNTGELFF. The CDR3 coding sequence is TGTGCCAGCTCACCATTTGCGGACAAGAACACCGGGGAGCTGTTTTTT.

V is TRBV25-1 and J is TRBJ2-7; the match to TRBD1 covers 9 bases. V trimming: 3 bases; J trimming: 0 bases; junction bases outside the gene matches: 6. Germline CDR1 reads MGHDK; CDR2 reads SYGVNS. CDR3 size: 16 residues. Here the CDR3 reads CASSDHQTGGSYEQYF. DNA for the CDR3: TGTGCCAGCAGTGACCATCAGACAGGGGGCTCCTACGAGCAGTACTTC.

This clone was observed a single time. The chain links TRBV29-1 to TRBJ1-2; 9 nucleotides line up with TRBD1. This CDR3 comprises 15 residues. V shed 8 bases, J shed 7 bases, and the junction held 17 bases outside the gene matches. CDR1 is SQVTM and CDR2 is ANQGSEA in the germline V gene. This CDR3 reads CSITGTGIGLGGYTF. The CDR3 region has the DNA TGCAGCATCACCGGGACAGGGATCGGGCTTGGTGGCTACACCTTC.

This clone appeared a few times. CDR3 nucleotides: TGCAGCGTTTGGCAGGTGGGCACTGAAGCTTTCTTT. It specifies CSVWQVGTEAFF. The V gene is TRBV29-1, the J gene TRBJ1-1; D remains ambiguous. The CDR3 has 12 residues. Germline CDR1 reads SQVTM; CDR2 reads ANQGSEA. The V end was cut by 5 bases, the J end by 4 bases, with 11 bases between.

The count of this clone is one. The J gene is TRBJ1-1, the V gene TRBV2; possibly TRBD1 for D (6 bases). This CDR3 has 14 residues. The ends were cut back, 6 bases at V and 6 bases at J, with 17 bases in the middle. CDR1 is SNHLY, CDR2 FYNNEI, per germline. CDR3 amino acids: CASRGIQGSAEAFF. The CDR3 coding sequence is TGTGCCAGCAGAGGGATACAGGGAAGCGCTGAAGCTTTCTTT.

This clone was recorded only once. The genes are TRBV5-5 and TRBJ1-5, with 9 bases lining up with TRBD1. There are 16 residues in the CDR3. The junction had 7 bases not matched to a gene; V was cut back by 1 base and J by 5 bases. Germline lookup yields CDR1 SGHKS and CDR2 YYEKEE (reference sequence). The CDR3 bases are TGTGCCAGCAGCTTGATACAGGGGGCTTCTTATCAGCCCCAGCATTTT. Encoded protein: CASSLIQGASYQPQHF. The full variable domain, with the rest looked up from reference TRBV5-5 and TRBJ1-5, is DAGVTQSPTHLIKTRGQQVTLRCSPISGHKSVSWYQQVLGQGPQFIFQYYEKEERGRGNFPDRFSARQFPNYSSELNVNALLLGDSALYLCASSLIQGASYQPQHFGDGTRLSIL.